The source of this T cell receptor beta chain is a study of immune evolution from preneoplasia to lung adenocarcinoma. Study-wide background: HLA loss of heterozygosity: roughly 7.5% AIS, over 12% MIA, over 30% ADC, none AAH.

Data came from immunoSEQ multiplex PCR; TCRdb stores just in-frame clones and leaves some out. Among thousands of clones listed, 70% to 85% were seen once. Each case's diagnosis was confirmed by two pathologists on H&E. Deletions cut 4 bases from V and 1 base from J, with 17 bases between. The length of the CDR3 is 16 residues. Per germline, CDR1 MNHNS and CDR2 SASEGT. Material: FFPE lung adenocarcinoma in situ tissue. This clonotype was sampled from a person aged 55-85 years with lung adenocarcinoma. The gene calls are TRBV6-1 and TRBJ2-7; D possibly matches TRBD1 or TRBD2 (5 bases each). The CDR3 sequence: CASSGPRAGRSYEQYF. As DNA, the CDR3 is TGTGCCAGCAGTGGACCACGGGCAGGGAGATCCTACGAGCAGTACTTC.